This entry is about one TCR beta chain. This clone was found many times. Its target antigen remains unknown. No much larger clone exists at a distance of one base, and base qualities are not known. The data were obtained in a study of sequential checkpoint blockade in melanoma (dated by TCRdb to between 2018 and 2021). With respect to the entire study: Using 1:1 randomization, the trial assigned patients either to first-line nivolumab followed by ipilimumab (arm A) or to ipilimumab followed by nivolumab (arm B). For approximately 20 patients, matched tumor biopsies were taken both before treatment and at week 13, after single-agent nivolumab (arm A) or ipilimumab (arm B). Maintenance nivolumab came after each of the two trial sequences. TCRbeta immunosequencing was performed on DNA from 85 to 100 pretreatment melanoma tumor samples. The same lesion was the source of roughly four fifths of the matched pre- and post-treatment tumor biopsy pairs.

Study-wide findings and limitations: Patients with increases in tumor T-cell fraction and clonality by week 13 were approximately 30 times more likely to achieve clinical benefit. The response-prediction model combining TCR metrics and mutation burden needs validation in larger, independent patient cohorts. Small sample sizes and reduced statistical power limited the within-arm analyses of tumor T-cell fraction. Among patients in arm A, the nivolumab-first arm, pretreatment tumor TIL clonality was associated with response (P = .04). Tumor T-cell fraction and clonality were found to correlate with PD-L1 staining and CD8+ T-cell counts but not with mutational load.

V ends up 5 bases short and J 2 bases short, with an unmatched junction base count of 4. The CDR3 covers 14 residues, taking in both the cysteine and the phenylalanine. Only CDR3 DNA is held: 42 bases, read in frame from base 1. As encoded in the germline V gene, CDR1 is SGHNT while CDR2 is YENEEA. The sample's treatment or condition label is to be understood as: randomized to nivolumab then ipilimumab (arm A) or the reverse (arm B). Prior DNA-damaging chemotherapy had not been received by any trial patient. CheckMate 064, a randomized, open-label phase II trial of sequential checkpoint blockade, was the source of the samples, all of which came from patients with melanoma. Genomic DNA from formalin-fixed paraffin-embedded (FFPE) tissue samples served as the input for tumor TCR sequencing. TCRbeta CDR3 regions were immunosequenced from genomic DNA with the immunoSEQ Assay. Before high-throughput sequencing, the genomic DNA was amplified using bias-controlled multiplex PCR. The study's processing was this. To quantify the absolute abundance of each unique TCRbeta CDR3 region, the sequences were collapsed and filtered. Clonality, defined as 1 minus Pielou's evenness, was calculated using productive rearrangements only. Tumor T-cell fraction was calculated by normalizing TCRbeta template counts to the amount of usable DNA, which was estimated from several housekeeping genes. A previously published method was used to identify clones with significantly greater frequencies in on-treatment samples than in baseline samples. TCRdb re-hosts the immuneACCESS table, in-frame sequences only. Its copies lack some clones; in the studies checked, an unresolved V gene accounts for under half of them, and the cause for the rest is not known. For V, J and clone size, that table is used; D and trimming come from the DNA. The sample records 35,000 to 40,000 clones, 30% to 40% of which are singletons. The ten largest clones represent under 2% of the sample.

The TCR sequence derives from a human donor with melanoma. The chain couples TRBV11-3 to TRBJ2-7; 9 central bases correspond to TRBD1. The source material was tumor tissue (inferred from file names), sampled from a patient given nivolumab and ipilimumab in sequence. The CDR3 is CASSQGTGTYEQYF. The sequenced DNA is TGTGCCAGCAGCCAAGGGACAGGGACCTACGAGCAGTACTTC. The full variable domain, with segments outside the CDR3 supplied by the reference TRBV11-3 and TRBJ2-7 proteins, appears as EAGVVQSPRYKIIEKKQPVAFWCNPISGHNTLYWYLQNLGQGPELLIRYENEEAVDDSQLPKDRFSAERLKGVDSTLKIQPAELGDSAVYLCASSQGTGTYEQYFGPGTRLTVT.